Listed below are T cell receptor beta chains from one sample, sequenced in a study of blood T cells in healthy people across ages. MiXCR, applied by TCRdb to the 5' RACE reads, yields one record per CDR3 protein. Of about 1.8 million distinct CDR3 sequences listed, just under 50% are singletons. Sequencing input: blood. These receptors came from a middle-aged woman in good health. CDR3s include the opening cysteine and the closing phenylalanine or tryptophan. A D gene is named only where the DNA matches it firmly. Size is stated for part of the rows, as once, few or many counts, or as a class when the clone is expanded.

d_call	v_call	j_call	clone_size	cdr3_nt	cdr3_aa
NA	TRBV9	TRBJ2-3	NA	TGTGCCAGCAGCCCGCTGACAGGTAGCACTTATACGCAGTATTTT	CASSPLTGSTYTQYF
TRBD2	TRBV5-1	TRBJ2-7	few	TGCGCCAGCAGCTTGGAGCGGGGGTTTACCTACGAGCAGTACTTC	CASSLERGFTYEQYF
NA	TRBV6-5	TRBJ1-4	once	TGTGCCAGCAGTTACGCGACAGATAGGAATGAAAAACTGTTTTTT	CASSYATDRNEKLFF
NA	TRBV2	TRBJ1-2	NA	TGTGCCAGCAGTGGGGTCGGCAACTATGGCTACACCTTC	CASSGVGNYGYTF
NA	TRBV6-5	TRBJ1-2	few	TGTGCCAGCAGTTACGAGTCGGCCGGTGTAAGGTTCGACTACTATGGCTACACCTTC	CASSYESAGVRFDYYGYTF
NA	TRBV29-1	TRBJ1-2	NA	TGCAGCGTTGAAGTTCTGACAGTCAGTGCAATGGGCTACACCTTC	CSVEVLTVSAMGYTF
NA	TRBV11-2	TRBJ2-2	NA	TGTGCCAGCAGCTTAGAGGTTGTTGCTGGTGCCGGGGAGCTGTTTTTT	CASSLEVVAGAGELFF
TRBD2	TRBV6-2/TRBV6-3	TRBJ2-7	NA	TGTGCCAGCAGTTACTACCGGGGGGCCTACGAGCAGTACTTC	CASSYYRGAYEQYF
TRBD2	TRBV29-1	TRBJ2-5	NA	TGCAGCGTTGTACCTAGTAGCGGGCCGCGCGCTGAGACCCAGTACTTC	CSVVPSSGPRAETQYF
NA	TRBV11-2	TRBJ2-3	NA	TGTGCCAGCAGCTTAGCGGCAGGGGAGGGGGATACGCAGTATTTT	CASSLAAGEGDTQYF
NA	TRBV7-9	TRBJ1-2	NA	TGTGCCAGCAGCTTCAACAGGGATGGCTACACCTTC	CASSFNRDGYTF
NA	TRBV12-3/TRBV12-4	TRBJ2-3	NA	TGTGCCAGCAGGCTGACTAGATCCACAGATACGCAGTATTTT	CASRLTRSTDTQYF
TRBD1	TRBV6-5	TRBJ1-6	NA	TGTGCCAGCAGTATGACAGGGGGAGATAATTCACCCCTCCACTTT	CASSMTGGDNSPLHF
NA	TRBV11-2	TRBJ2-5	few	TGTGCCAGCAGCCGAGGCACGCAGACCCAGTACTTC	CASSRGTQTQYF
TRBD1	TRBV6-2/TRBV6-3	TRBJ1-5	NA	TGTGCCAGCACCACGAAGGTTCGGACAGGGAATACACAGCCCCAGCATTTT	CASTTKVRTGNTQPQHF
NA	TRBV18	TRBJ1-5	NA	TGTGCCAGCTCACAGTTTTCGGGGAGGTCGCCCCAGCATTTT	CASSQFSGRSPQHF
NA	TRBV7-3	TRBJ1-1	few	TGTGCCAGCAGCTCCGGGGGGAGTGAAGCTTTCTTT	CASSSGGSEAFF
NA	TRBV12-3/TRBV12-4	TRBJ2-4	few	TGTGCCACTTCCACGGGGGGCGGTGGCATTCAGTACTTC	CATSTGGGGIQYF
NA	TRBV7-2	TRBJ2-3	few	TGTGCCAGCAGCTTAGGGAGGGCGAGCGGTTATACAGATACGCAGTATTTT	CASSLGRASGYTDTQYF
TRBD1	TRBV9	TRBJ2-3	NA	TGTGCCAGCAGCGCCTACAGGGGTGATACGCAGTATTTT	CASSAYRGDTQYF